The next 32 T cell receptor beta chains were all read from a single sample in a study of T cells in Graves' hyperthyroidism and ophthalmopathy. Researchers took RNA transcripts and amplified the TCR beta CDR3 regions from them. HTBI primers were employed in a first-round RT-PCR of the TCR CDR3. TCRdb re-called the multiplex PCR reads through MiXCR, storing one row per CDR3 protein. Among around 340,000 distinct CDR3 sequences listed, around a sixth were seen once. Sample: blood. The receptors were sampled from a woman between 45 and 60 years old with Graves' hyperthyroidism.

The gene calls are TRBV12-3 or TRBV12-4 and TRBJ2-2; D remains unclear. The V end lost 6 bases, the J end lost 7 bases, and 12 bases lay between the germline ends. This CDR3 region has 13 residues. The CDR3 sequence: CASSYSLGGELFF. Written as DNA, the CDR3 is TGTGCCAGCAGCTACTCGCTGGGCGGGGAGCTGTTTTTT.

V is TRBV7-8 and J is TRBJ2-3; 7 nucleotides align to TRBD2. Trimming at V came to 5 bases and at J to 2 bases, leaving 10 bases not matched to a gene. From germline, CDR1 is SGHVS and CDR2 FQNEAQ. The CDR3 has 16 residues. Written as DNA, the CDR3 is TGTGCCAGCAGCCTCCTTCTAGCGGAATCCACAGATACGCAGTATTTT. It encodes CASSLLLAESTDTQYF.

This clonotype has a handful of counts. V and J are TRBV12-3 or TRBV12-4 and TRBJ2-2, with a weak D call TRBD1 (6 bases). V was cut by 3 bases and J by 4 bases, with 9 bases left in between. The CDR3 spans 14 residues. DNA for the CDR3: TGTGCCAGCAGTTTTACAGGGACCACCGGGGAGCTGTTTTTT. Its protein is CASSFTGTTGELFF.

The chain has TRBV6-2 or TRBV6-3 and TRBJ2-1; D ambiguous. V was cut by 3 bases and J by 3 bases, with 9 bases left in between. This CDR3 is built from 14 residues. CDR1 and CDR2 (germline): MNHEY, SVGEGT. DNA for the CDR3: TGTGCCAGCAGTTATCTGACTGACTACAATGAGCAGTTCTTC. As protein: CASSYLTDYNEQFF.

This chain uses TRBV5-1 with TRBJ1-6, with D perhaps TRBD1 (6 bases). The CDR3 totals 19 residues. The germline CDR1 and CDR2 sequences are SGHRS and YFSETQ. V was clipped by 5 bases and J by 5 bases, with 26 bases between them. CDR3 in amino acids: CASSLPPLQGGKNNSPLHF. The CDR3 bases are TGCGCCAGCAGTCTCCCTCCCCTACAGGGCGGAAAAAATAATTCACCCCTCCACTTT.

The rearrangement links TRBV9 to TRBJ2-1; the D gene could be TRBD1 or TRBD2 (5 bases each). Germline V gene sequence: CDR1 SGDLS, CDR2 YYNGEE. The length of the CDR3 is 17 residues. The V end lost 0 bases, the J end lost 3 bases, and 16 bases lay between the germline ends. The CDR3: CASSVDVRDGHYNEQFF. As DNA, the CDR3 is TGTGCCAGCAGCGTAGATGTAAGGGACGGACACTACAATGAGCAGTTCTTC.

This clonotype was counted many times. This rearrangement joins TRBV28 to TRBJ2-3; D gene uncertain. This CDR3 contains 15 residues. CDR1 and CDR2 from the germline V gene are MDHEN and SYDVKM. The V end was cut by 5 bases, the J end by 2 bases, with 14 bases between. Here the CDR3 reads CASSAAAGYTDTQYF. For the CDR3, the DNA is TGTGCCAGCAGTGCGGCCGCTGGGTACACAGATACGCAGTATTTT.

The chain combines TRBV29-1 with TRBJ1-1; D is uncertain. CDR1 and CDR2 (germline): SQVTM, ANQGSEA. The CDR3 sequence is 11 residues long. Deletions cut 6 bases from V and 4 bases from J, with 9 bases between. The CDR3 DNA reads TGCAGCGTAGTCATGACCACTGAAGCTTTCTTT. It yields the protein CSVVMTTEAFF.

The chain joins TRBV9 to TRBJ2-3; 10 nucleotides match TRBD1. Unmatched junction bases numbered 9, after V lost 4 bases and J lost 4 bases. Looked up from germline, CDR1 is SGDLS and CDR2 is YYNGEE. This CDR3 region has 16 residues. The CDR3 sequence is CASSKMVTGGPDTQYF. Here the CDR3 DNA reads TGTGCCAGCAGCAAAATGGTGACAGGGGGCCCAGATACGCAGTATTTT.

CDR3 sequence: CASSLGVGPAYEQYF. In nucleotides, the CDR3 is TGTGCCAGCAGCTTAGGGGTCGGACCAGCCTACGAGCAGTACTTC. The chain recombines TRBV7-9 with TRBJ2-7, with no clear D. V dropped 1 base and J dropped 2 bases, with 12 bases sitting between them. In germline, CDR1 is SEHNR, CDR2 FQNEAQ (reference sequence). The CDR3 spans 15 residues.

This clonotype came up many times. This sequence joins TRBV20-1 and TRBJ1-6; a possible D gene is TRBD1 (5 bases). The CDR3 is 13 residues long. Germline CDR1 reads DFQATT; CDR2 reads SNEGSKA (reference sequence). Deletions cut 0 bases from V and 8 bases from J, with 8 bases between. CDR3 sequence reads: CSARDQGDSPLHF. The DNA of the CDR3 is TGCAGTGCTAGAGATCAAGGGGATTCACCCCTCCACTTT.

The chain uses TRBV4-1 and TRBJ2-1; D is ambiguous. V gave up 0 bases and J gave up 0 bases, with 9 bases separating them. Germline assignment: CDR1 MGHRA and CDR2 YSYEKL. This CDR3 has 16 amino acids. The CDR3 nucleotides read TGCGCCAGCAGCCAAGATCATTTGATCTCCTACAATGAGCAGTTCTTC. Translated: CASSQDHLISYNEQFF.

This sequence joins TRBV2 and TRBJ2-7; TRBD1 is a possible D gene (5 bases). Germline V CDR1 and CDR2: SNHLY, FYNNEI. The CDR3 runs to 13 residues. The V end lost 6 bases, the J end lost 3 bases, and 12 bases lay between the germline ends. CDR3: CASRTTDSYEQYV. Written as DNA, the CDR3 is TGTGCCAGCAGGACGACAGACAGCTACGAGCAGTACGTC.

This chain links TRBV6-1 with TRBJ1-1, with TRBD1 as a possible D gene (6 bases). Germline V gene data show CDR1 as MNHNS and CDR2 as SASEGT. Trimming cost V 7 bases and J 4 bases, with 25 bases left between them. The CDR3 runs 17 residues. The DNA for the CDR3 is TGTGCCAGCACCGGAGCCAGGGGATTCGGTAAGGGCACTGAAGCTTTCTTT. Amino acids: CASTGARGFGKGTEAFF.

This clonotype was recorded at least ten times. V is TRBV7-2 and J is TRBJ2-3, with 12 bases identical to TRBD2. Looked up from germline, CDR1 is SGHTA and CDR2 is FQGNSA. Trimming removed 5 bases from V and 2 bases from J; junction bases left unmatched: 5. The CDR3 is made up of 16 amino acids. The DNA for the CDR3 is TGTGCCAGCAGCCCCGGACTAGCGGGATCCACAGATACGCAGTATTTT. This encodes CASSPGLAGSTDTQYF.

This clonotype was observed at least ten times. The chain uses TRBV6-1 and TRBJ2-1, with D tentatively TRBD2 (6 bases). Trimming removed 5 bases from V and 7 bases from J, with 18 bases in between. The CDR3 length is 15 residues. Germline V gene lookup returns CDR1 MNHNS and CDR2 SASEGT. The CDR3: CASSPTRGGRNEQFF. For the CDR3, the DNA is TGTGCCAGCAGTCCAACCCGAGGAGGGCGGAATGAGCAGTTCTTC.

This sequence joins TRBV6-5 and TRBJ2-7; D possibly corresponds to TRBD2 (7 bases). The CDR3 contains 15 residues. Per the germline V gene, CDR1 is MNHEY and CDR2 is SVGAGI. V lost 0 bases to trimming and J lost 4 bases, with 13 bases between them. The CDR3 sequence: CASSYSGGRGYEQYF. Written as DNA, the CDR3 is TGTGCCAGCAGTTACTCCGGGGGGCGTGGGTACGAGCAGTACTTC.

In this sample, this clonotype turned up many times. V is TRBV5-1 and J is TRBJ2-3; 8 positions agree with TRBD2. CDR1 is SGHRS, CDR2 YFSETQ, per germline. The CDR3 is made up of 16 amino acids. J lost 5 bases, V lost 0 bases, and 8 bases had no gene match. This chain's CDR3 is CASSLDGGGHGDTQYF. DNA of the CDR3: TGCGCCAGCAGCTTGGACGGCGGGGGGCATGGAGATACGCAGTATTTT.

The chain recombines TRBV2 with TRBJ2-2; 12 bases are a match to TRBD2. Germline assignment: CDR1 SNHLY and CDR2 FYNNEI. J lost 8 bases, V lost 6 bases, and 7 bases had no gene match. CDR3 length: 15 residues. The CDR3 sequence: CASRASGGAVGELFF. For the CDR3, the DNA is TGTGCCAGCAGAGCTAGCGGGGGGGCTGTAGGGGAGCTGTTTTTT. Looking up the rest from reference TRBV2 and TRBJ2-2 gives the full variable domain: EPEVTQTPSHQVTQMGQEVILRCVPISNHLYFYWYRQILGQKVEFLVSFYNNEISEKSEIFDDQFSVERPDGSNFTLKIRSTKLEDSAMYFCASRASGGAVGELFFGEGSRLTVL.

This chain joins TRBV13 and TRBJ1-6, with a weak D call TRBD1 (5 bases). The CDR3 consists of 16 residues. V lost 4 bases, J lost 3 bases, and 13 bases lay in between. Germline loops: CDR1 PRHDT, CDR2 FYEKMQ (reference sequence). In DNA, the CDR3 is TGTGCCAGCAGCTCCCCGGTTGGGGGCTATAATTCACCCCTCCACTTT. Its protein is CASSSPVGGYNSPLHF.

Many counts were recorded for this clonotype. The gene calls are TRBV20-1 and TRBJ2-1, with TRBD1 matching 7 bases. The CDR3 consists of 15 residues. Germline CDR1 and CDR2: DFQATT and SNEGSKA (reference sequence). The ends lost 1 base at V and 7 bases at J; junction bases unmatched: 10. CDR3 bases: TGCAGTGCTAGAGGACAGGGTCCTGTAGTTAATGAGCAGTTCTTC. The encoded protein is CSARGQGPVVNEQFF.

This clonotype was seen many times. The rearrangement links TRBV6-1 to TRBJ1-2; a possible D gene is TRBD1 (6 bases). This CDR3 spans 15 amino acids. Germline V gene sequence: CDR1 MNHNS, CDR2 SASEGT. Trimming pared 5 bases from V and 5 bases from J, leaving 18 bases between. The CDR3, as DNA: TGTGCCAGCAGTCAAACAAACAGGGATATTTATGGCTACACCTTC. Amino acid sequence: CASSQTNRDIYGYTF.

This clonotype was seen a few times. In DNA, the CDR3 is TGCAGTGCTGAAATAGTGGGAGGCACAGATACGCAGTATTTT. Translation: CSAEIVGGTDTQYF. This rearrangement joins TRBV20-1 to TRBJ2-3; possible D gene TRBD2, 5 bases. V lost 5 bases, J lost 1 base, and 13 bases lay in between. Germline loops: CDR1 DFQATT, CDR2 SNEGSKA (reference sequence). The CDR3 runs to 14 residues.

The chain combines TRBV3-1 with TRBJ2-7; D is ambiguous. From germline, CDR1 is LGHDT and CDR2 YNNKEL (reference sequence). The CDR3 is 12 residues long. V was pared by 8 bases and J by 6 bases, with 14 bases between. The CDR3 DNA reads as TGTGCCAGCTCCGAAACAGACTGCGAGCAGTACTTC. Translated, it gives CASSETDCEQYF.

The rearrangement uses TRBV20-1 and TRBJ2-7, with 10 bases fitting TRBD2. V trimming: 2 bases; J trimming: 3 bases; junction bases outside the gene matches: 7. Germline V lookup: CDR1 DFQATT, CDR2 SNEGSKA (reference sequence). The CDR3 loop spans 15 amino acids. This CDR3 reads CSARIPTSGNYEQYF. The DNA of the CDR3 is TGCAGTGCTAGAATCCCCACTAGCGGGAACTACGAGCAGTACTTC.

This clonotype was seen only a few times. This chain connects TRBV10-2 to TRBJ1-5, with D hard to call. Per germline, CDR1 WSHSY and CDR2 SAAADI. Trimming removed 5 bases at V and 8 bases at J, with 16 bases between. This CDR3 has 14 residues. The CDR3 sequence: CASSPDIAEEPQHF. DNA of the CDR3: TGCGCCAGCAGTCCAGACATTGCTGAGGAGCCCCAGCATTTT.

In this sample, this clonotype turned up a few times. The CDR3 DNA follows: TGCAGTGCCCCCGCGCCCGGGACGGACCTTCTTTATACGCAGTATTTT. It translates to CSAPAPGTDLLYTQYF. V and J are TRBV20-1 and TRBJ2-3; D might be TRBD1 or TRBD2, each matching 5 bases. The V end was cut by 6 bases, the J end by 7 bases, with 26 bases between. Per germline, CDR1 DFQATT and CDR2 SNEGSKA (reference sequence). The CDR3 consists of 16 residues.

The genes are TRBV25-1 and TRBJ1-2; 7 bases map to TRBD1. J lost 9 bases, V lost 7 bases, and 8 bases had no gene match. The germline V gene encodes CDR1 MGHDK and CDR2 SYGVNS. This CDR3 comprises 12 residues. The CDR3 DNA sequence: TGTGCCAGCAATTTAGACAGGGAAAGCTACACCTTC. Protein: CASNLDRESYTF.

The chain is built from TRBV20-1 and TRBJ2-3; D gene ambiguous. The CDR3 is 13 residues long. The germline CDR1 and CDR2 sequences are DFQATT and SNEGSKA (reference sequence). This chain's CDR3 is CSSLALSTDTQYF. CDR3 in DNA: TGCAGCTCCCTGGCCCTTAGCACAGATACGCAGTATTTT.

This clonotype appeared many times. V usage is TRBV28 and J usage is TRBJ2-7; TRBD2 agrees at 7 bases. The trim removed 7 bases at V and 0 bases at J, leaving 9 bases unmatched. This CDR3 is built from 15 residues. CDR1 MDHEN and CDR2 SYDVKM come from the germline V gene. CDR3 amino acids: CASKFQAGSSYEQYF. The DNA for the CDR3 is TGTGCCAGCAAGTTTCAAGCGGGAAGCTCCTACGAGCAGTACTTC.

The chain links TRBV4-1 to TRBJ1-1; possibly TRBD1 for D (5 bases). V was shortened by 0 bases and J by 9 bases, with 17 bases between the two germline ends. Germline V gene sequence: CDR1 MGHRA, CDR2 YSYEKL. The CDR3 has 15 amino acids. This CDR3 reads CASSQDRQGGTKAFF. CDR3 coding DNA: TGCGCCAGCAGCCAAGATCGGCAGGGAGGGACTAAAGCTTTCTTT.

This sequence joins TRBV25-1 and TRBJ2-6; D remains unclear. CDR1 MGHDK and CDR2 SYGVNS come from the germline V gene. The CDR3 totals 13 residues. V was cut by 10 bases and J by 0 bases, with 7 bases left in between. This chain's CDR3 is CATQSSGANVLTF. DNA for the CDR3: TGTGCCACTCAGAGCTCTGGGGCCAACGTCCTGACTTTC.